These 11 T cell receptor beta chains share one sample of origin, sequenced in a study of blood T cells in healthy people across ages. Through a sample-barcoded 5' primer and a J-beta primer mix, a second PCR was run for roughly 7 to 12 cycles. TCRdb re-derived calls from the 5' RACE reads in MiXCR, one entry per CDR3 protein. Of 750,000 to 850,000 distinct CDR3 sequences listed, roughly 25% are singletons. These data are also associated with another study on T cells of mothers and their children.

Input material: blood. The source is a boy younger than 18 in good health.

This clonotype was picked up a small number of times. The rearrangement joins TRBV11-2 to TRBJ2-7, with D possibly being TRBD2 (5 bases). V was shortened by 4 bases and J by 3 bases, with 13 bases between the two germline ends. Germline lookup yields CDR1 SGHAT and CDR2 FQNNGV. The CDR3 runs 14 residues. The CDR3 sequence: CASSSRGRSYEQYF. CDR3 DNA: TGTGCCAGCAGCTCTCGGGGTAGGAGCTACGAGCAGTACTTC.

This clonotype was seen a handful of times. The chain combines TRBV29-1 with TRBJ1-1; no clear D gene. V shed 8 bases and J shed 4 bases, with 17 bases lying between them. Germline assignment: CDR1 SQVTM and CDR2 ANQGSEA. CDR3 length: 13 amino acids. CDR3 sequence reads: CSTEDVRTTEAFF. The CDR3 nucleotides are TGCAGCACTGAGGACGTGCGGACCACTGAAGCTTTCTTT.

This clonotype was recorded a few times. The rearrangement joins TRBV20-1 to TRBJ2-5, with a weak D call TRBD1 (6 bases). From germline, CDR1 is DFQATT and CDR2 SNEGSKA (reference sequence). Trimming took 0 bases from V and 11 from J, leaving 25 bases between them. This CDR3 contains 16 residues. CDR3 loop: CSARDSGLTTRTVQYF. As DNA, the CDR3 is TGCAGTGCTAGAGATAGTGGTCTTACTACCAGGACAGTGCAGTACTTC.

This clonotype was counted between two and nine times. This chain connects TRBV7-9 to TRBJ1-4, with D possibly TRBD1 on 5 matching bases. Deletions cut 2 bases from V and 6 bases from J, with 13 bases between. Germline values: CDR1 SEHNR, CDR2 FQNEAQ (reference sequence). CDR3 length equals 15 residues. The CDR3: CASSLLVPGDEKLFF. The CDR3 coding sequence is TGTGCCAGCAGCTTATTGGTTCCGGGGGATGAAAAACTGTTTTTT.

Points on this clonotype: The junction shows a germline mismatch at one end, possibly a read error. CDR3 nucleotides: TGTACCAGCAGCCGGACTAGCGCCCCTCACCAAGAGACCCAGTACTTC. The encoded protein is CTSSRTSAPHQETQYF. The chain combines TRBV9 with TRBJ2-5, with TRBD2 matching 9 bases. Germline V gives CDR1 SGDLS, CDR2 YYNGEE. CDR3 length equals 16 residues.

This chain uses TRBV29-1 with TRBJ2-5; D not resolved. The CDR3 has 13 residues. Deletions cut 6 bases from V and 2 bases from J, with 13 bases between. The germline V gene encodes CDR1 SQVTM and CDR2 ANQGSEA. CDR3 bases: TGCAGCGTCAGCTTTATAGGGCAAGAGACCCAGTACTTC. This codes for CSVSFIGQETQYF.

The V call is TRBV29-1, the J call TRBJ2-5, with no clear D. The DNA matches TRBJ2-7 better at its end, which makes the J call doubtful. This CDR3 has 13 residues. Germline assignment: CDR1 SQVTM and CDR2 ANQGSEA. The CDR3 reads CSVGSAPTYEQYF. The DNA of the CDR3 is TGCAGCGTTGGATCAGCACCCACCTACGAGCAGTACTTC.

This clonotype came up a few times. The chain links TRBV28 to TRBJ2-5, with TRBD2 matching over 8 bases. The CDR3 sequence is 15 residues long. The germline V gene encodes CDR1 MDHEN and CDR2 SYDVKM. Unmatched junction bases numbered 6, after V lost 5 bases and J lost 1 base. The CDR3 nucleotides are TGTGCCAGCAGTCTAACTCGGGGGGGCCAAGAGACCCAGTACTTC. The encoded protein is CASSLTRGGQETQYF.

The chain recombines TRBV6-5 with TRBJ2-7; TRBD1 or TRBD2 may be the D gene (6 bases each). V lost 6 bases to trimming and J lost 5 bases, with 14 bases between them. This CDR3 spans 13 amino acids. Germline CDR1 MNHEY, CDR2 SVGAGI. The CDR3 region is CASSTKRGDEQYF. CDR3 sequence (DNA): TGTGCCAGCAGCACAAAGAGGGGGGACGAGCAGTACTTC.

This clonotype occurred a few times. The chain is built from TRBV5-5 and TRBJ2-1; 8 nucleotides match TRBD1. This CDR3 contains 16 residues. Trimming removed 5 bases from V and 3 bases from J; junction bases left unmatched: 10. Looked up from germline, CDR1 is SGHKS and CDR2 is YYEKEE (reference sequence). The CDR3 loop is CASSLQGDLLYNEQFF. The CDR3 DNA reads TGTGCCAGCAGTCTACAGGGGGACCTTCTCTACAATGAGCAGTTCTTC.

This clonotype was observed a handful of times. This chain uses TRBV6-6 with TRBJ2-7; 9 nucleotides agree with TRBD2. Per the germline V gene, CDR1 is MNHNY and CDR2 is SVGAGI (reference sequence). CDR3 length: 16 residues. With V trimmed by 0 bases and J by 4 bases, 7 bases remained unmatched. CDR3 amino acids: CASSYSRGGGWYEQYF. The CDR3 DNA reads TGTGCCAGCAGTTACTCCCGCGGGGGGGGCTGGTACGAGCAGTACTTC.